The entry below describes one T cell receptor beta chain. CDR1 is SGHTA, CDR2 FQGNSA, per germline. This CDR3 is 16 amino acids long. The J segment lost 3 bases and the V segment lost 3 bases, leaving 5 bases of the junction unmatched. This record belongs to a study of blood T cell repertoires in COVID-19. As for the study in general: The United States, Italy and Spain supplied acute and convalescent COVID-19 samples. T cells, B-cell-depleted T cells, or PBMCs provided the cDNA or gDNA that served as material.

Authors' data handling: Reference gene primer amplification in the assay estimated nucleated cell counts. Repertoires were generated with immunoSEQ multiplex PCR, while TCRdb's copy carries only in-frame clones and drops some. D and trimming come from the DNA, and the V and J calls and clone size come from that table. The table has about 190,000 clones, roughly 89% seen once. Material: peripheral blood. This chain links TRBV7-2 with TRBJ2-2; the match to TRBD2 covers 9 bases. This TCR derives from a man aged 35 to 55 with acute or convalescent COVID-19. This CDR3 reads CASSFSGLAYTGELFF. The CDR3, as DNA: TGTGCCAGCAGCTTTTCGGGACTAGCATACACCGGGGAGCTGTTTTTT.